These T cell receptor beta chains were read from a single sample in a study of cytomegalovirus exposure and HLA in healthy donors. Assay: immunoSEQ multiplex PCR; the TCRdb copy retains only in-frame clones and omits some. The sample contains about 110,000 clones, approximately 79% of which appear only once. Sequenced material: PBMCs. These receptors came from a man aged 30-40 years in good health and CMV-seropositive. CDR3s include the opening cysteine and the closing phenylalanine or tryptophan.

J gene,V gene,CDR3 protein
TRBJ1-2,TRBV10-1,CASSEGLGVGGKGDYGYTF
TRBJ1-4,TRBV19,CASLDRVTNEKLFF
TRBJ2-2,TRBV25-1,CASQRGDLNTGELFF
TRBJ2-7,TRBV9,CASSLGYEQYF
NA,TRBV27,CASSPSLAGVIYEQYF
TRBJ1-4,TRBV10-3,CAISPGLQDEKLFF
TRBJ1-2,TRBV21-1,CASSKFRTDLPSYGYTF
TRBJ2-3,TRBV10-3,CAPRQGPADTQYF
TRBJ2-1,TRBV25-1,CASRSGLYNEQFF
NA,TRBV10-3,CAISEETGDYYEQYF
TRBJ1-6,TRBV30,CACATSFTYNSPLHF
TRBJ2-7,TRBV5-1,CASSLVLAGGDEQYF
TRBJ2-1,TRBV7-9,CASSLVGGLVAGVHNEQFF
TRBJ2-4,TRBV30,CAWSVSIGGGNIQYF
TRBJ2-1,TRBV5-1,CASSLTQGPYNEQFF
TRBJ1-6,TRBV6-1,CASRPGREDSPLHF
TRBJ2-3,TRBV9,CASSRTSDRTDTQYF
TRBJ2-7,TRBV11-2,CASSRDYSSYEQYF
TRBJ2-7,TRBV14,CASSQLSYEQYF
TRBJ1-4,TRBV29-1,CSVASDRGEKLFF
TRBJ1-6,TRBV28,CASSFRTGDAPLHF
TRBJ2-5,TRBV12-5,CASGLTDRGPGTQYF
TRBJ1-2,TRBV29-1,CSVGGLEGYTF
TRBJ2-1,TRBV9,CASSVGGGYNEQFF
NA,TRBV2,CASSERGRDRGHEQYF
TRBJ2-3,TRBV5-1,CASSWGPGQGVLEDTQYF
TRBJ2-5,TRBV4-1,CASSQGAGHYEETQYF
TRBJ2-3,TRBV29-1,CSVRALSTDTQYF
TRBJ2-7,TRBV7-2,CASSFGRAGYEQYF
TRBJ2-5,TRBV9,CASSTSGGIYKETQYF
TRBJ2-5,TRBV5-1,CASSWTSDITAQETQYF
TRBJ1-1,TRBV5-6,CASSVIQMMNTEAFF
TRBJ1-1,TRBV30,CAWSSTGENTEAFF
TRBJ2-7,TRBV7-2,CASSDSGGDYEQYF
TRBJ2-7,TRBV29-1,CSVEAQPRDSVSYEQYF
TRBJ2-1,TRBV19,CASSITTGGFHNEQFF
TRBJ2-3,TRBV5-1,CASSPTKRGGTDTQYF
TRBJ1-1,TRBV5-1,CASSQGNTEAFF
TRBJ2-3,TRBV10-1,CASSSGLAGASTDTQYF
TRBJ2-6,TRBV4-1,CASSQDRVSGANVLTF
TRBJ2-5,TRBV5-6,CASSAPGQRETQYF